This TCR beta chain emerged from a study of T cell responses to AZD1222 COVID-19 vaccine. Libraries were prepared by immunoSEQ multiplex PCR; TCRdb keeps only in-frame clonotypes and omits some of them. The sample lists approximately 150,000 clones; 80% to 95% were seen once. CDR3 length equals 18 residues. The junction had 14 bases not matched to a gene; V was cut back by 6 bases and J by 0 bases. Per the germline V gene, CDR1 is SGHRS and CDR2 is YFSETQ. Specimen: peripheral blood, collected 28 days after the second AZD1222 dose. The sequence was obtained from an adult who received the AZD1222 COVID-19 vaccine. V usage is TRBV5-1 and J usage is TRBJ2-1; the match to TRBD2 covers 8 bases. CDR3 DNA: TGCGCCAGCACGTTTTTGGCGAGCGGGAGTAGCTCCTACAATGAGCAGTTCTTC. Translation: CASTFLASGSSSYNEQFF.